The sequence of this T cell receptor (beta chain) was determined in a study of cytomegalovirus exposure and HLA in healthy donors. The wider study: One earlier analysis, a look at 150 million to 200 million T cells, found 100 million to 130 million unique TCR beta sequences.

PCR primers comprised 60 Vbeta and 13 Jbeta primers. Data came from immunoSEQ multiplex PCR; TCRdb stores just in-frame clones and leaves some out. The sample lists around 110,000 clones; around 62% were seen once. The CDR3 totals 16 residues. Germline loops: CDR1 SGHDT, CDR2 YYEEEE. V lost 4 bases to trimming and J lost 3 bases, with 16 bases between them. The gene calls are TRBV5-6 and TRBJ2-2; a weak D match, TRBD2 (6 bases). Sequencing was done on a sample of PBMCs. The clonotype was recovered from a woman aged 40 to 49 in good health and CMV-seropositive. The CDR3 DNA follows: TGTGCCAGCAGCCCGCGACTAGGACTCGACACCGGGGAGCTGTTTTTT. As protein: CASSPRLGLDTGELFF.